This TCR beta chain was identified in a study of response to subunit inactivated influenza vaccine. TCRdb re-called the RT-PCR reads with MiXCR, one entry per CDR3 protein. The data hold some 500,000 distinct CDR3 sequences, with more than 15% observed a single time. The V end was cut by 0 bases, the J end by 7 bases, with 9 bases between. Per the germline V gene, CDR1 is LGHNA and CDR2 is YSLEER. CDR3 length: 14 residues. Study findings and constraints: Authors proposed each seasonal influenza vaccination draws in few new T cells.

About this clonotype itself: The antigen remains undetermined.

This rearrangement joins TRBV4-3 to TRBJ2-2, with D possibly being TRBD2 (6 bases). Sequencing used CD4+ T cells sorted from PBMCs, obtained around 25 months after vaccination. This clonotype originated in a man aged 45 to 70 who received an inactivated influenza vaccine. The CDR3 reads CASSQDAGIGELFF. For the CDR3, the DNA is TGCGCCAGCAGCCAAGATGCGGGGATCGGGGAGCTGTTTTTT.